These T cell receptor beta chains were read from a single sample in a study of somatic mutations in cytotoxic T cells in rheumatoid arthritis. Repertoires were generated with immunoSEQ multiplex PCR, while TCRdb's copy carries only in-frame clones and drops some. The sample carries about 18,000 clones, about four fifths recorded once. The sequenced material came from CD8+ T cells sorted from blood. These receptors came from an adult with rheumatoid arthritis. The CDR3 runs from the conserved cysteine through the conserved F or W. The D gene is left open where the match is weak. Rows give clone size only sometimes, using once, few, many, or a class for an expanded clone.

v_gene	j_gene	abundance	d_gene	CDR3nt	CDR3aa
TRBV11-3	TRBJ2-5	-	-	TGTGCCAGCAGCTTAGGGTCCCAGCTATTTCAAGAGACCCAGTACTTC	CASSLGSQLFQETQYF
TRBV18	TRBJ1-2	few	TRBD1	TGTGCCAGCTCAAGAGACAGGGAGTATTTCTATGGCTACACCTTC	CASSRDREYFYGYTF
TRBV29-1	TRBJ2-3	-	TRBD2	TGCAGCGTACCGAGCGGGGGGGCGGCAGATACGCAGTATTTT	CSVPSGGAADTQYF
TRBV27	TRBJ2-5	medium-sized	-	TGTGCCAGCAGGACAGGGAGGGAGACCCAGTACTTC	CASRTGRETQYF
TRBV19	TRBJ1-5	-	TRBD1	TGTGCCAGTAGTCAACAGGGACAGGGAACTCAGCCCCAGCATTTT	CASSQQGQGTQPQHF
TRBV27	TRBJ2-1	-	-	TGTGCCAGCAGTTCTCAGGAGAGCTCCTACAATGAGCAGTTCTTC	CASSSQESSYNEQFF
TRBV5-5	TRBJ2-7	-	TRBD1	TGTGCCAGCAGCTGGACAGGTGAAGAGCAGTACTTC	CASSWTGEEQYF
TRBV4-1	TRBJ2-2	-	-	TGCGCCAGCAGCCAAGATAGGATTCCCGGGGAGCTGTTTTTT	CASSQDRIPGELFF
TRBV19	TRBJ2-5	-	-	TGTGCCAGTAGTAGGGACCCGTGGGAGACCCAGTACTTC	CASSRDPWETQYF
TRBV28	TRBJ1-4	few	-	TGTGCCAGCAGGGGGGACACCACTAATGAAAAACTGTTTTTT	CASRGDTTNEKLFF
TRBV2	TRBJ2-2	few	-	TGTGCCAGCAGTTCCCCTGGGCCGTCCGGGACCGGGGAGCTGTTTTTT	CASSSPGPSGTGELFF
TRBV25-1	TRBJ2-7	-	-	TGTGCCAGCAGTAAAGGGTTGAGGACCTACGAGCAGTACTTC	CASSKGLRTYEQYF
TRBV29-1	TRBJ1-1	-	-	TGCAGCGTTGTGTCCGAAAACACTGAGGCTTTCTTT	CSVVSENTEAFF
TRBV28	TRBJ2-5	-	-	TGTGCCAGCAGTGGAAGGACTACTATGTACCAAGAGACCCAGTACTTC	CASSGRTTMYQETQYF
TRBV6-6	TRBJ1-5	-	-	TGTGCCAGCAACAGGACAGATCAGCCCCAGCATTTT	CASNRTDQPQHF
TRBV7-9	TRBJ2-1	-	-	TGTGCCAGCAGCCAGCTCGGAGGGGGGCCAGGAGAGCAGTTCTTC	CASSQLGGGPGEQFF
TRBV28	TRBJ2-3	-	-	TGTGCCAGCAGTAGCGGACCAGATACGCAGTATTTT	CASSSGPDTQYF
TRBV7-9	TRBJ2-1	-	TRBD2	TGTGCCAGCAGCTTAGATGATAGCGGGAGTCTAGGGAATGAGCAGTTCTTC	CASSLDDSGSLGNEQFF
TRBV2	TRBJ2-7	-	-	TGTGCCAGCAGTGGACTATCGGGAGTATACGAGCAGTACTTC	CASSGLSGVYEQYF
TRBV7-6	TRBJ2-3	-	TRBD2	TGTGCCAGCAGCACGGGACTAGCGGGAGAATTAGATACGCAGTATTTT	CASSTGLAGELDTQYF
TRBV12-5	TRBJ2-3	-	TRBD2	TGTGCTAGTGGTTTGGTACCTAGCGGGGGGACAGATACGCAGTATTTT	CASGLVPSGGTDTQYF
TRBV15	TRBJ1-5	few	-	TGTGCCACCAGCAGAGAGCGGGGGAGCAATCAGCCCCAGCATTTT	CATSRERGSNQPQHF
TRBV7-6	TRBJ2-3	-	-	TGTGCCAGCAGCTTATCAGACACAGATACGCAGTATTTT	CASSLSDTDTQYF
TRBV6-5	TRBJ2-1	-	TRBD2	TGTGCCAGCAGTGGACTAGCGGGGCTGAACAATGAGCAGTTCTTC	CASSGLAGLNNEQFF
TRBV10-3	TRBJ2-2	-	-	TGTGCCATCAGGGCTAATGGCGGGGAGCTGTTTTTT	CAIRANGGELFF
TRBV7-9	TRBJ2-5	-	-	TGTGCCAGCACGGACGATAAAGAGACCCAGTACTTC	CASTDDKETQYF
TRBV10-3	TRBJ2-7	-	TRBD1	TGTGCCATCAGTGGGGGGGACAGGGAGTCCTACGAGCAGTACTTC	CAISGGDRESYEQYF
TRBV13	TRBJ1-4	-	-	TGTGCCAGCAGCCTCCCGGGTGAAAAACTGTTTTTT	CASSLPGEKLFF
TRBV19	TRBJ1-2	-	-	TGTGCCAGTAGTATAGTTGGGACGCCGGGGCACTATGGCTACACCTTC	CASSIVGTPGHYGYTF
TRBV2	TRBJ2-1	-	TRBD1	TGTGCCACTGCAAGGGACAGTTCCTACAATGAGCAGTTCTTC	CATARDSSYNEQFF
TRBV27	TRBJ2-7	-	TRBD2	TGTGCCAGCAGTCTCAGCGGGGGGCTTTCCTACGAGCAGTACTTC	CASSLSGGLSYEQYF
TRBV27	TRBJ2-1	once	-	TGTGCCAGCAGTTTACTGGGCGGGGCTATCTACAATGAGCAGTTCTTC	CASSLLGGAIYNEQFF
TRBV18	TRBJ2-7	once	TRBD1	TGTGCCAGCTCACCGGACAGGGGTCCCTACGAGCAGTACTTC	CASSPDRGPYEQYF
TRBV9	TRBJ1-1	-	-	TGTGCCAGCAGCCAGTGGGGGGCCAACACTGAAGCTTTCTTT	CASSQWGANTEAFF
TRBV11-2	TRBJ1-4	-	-	TGTGCCAGCAGCCTCTTAACAGGAATTGTAGCTGAAAAACTGTTTTTT	CASSLLTGIVAEKLFF
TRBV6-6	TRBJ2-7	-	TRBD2	TGTGCCAGCAGTCCCGGGGGGATTTACGAGCAGTACTTC	CASSPGGIYEQYF
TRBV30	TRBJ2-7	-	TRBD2	TGTGCCTGGCGACAACGGGAGCGGGACGGGATCCCGGGGGAGCAGTACTTC	CAWRQRERDGIPGEQYF
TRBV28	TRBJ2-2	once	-	TGTGCCAGCAGTTTTCGGGGGACCGGGGAGCTGTTTTTT	CASSFRGTGELFF
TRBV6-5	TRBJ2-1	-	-	TGTGCCAGCAGCCCAACCCCTAACAATGAGCAGTTCTTC	CASSPTPNNEQFF
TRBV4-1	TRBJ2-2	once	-	TGCGCCAGCAGCCAAGGAGGAGGGGGGACCGGGGAGCTGTTTTTT	CASSQGGGGTGELFF
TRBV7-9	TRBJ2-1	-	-	TGTGCCATCGTCCCGAGGGGCAATGAGCAGTTCTTC	CAIVPRGNEQFF
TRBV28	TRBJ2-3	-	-	TGTGCCGGCCGGGACCTGAGCACAGATACGCAGTATTTT	CAGRDLSTDTQYF
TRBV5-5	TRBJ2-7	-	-	TGTGCCAGCAGCTTCAGCGGAGAGGAGCAGTACTTC	CASSFSGEEQYF
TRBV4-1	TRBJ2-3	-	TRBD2	TGCGCCAGCAGCCCGGGACTAGCGGGGGGGCCTAGCACAGATACGCAGTATTTT	CASSPGLAGGPSTDTQYF
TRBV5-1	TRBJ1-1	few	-	TGCGCCAGCAGCTTGGAGCAGGGTGGAACTGAAGCTTTCTTT	CASSLEQGGTEAFF
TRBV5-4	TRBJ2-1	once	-	TGTGCCAGCAATGAGCAGTTCTTC	CASNEQFF
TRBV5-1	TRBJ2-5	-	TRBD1	TGCGCCAGCAGCTTCGGGACAGGGGGCCAAGAGACCCAGTACTTC	CASSFGTGGQETQYF
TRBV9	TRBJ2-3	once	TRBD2	TGTGCCAGCAGTGAGCCACGAGCGGGGGTCACAGATACGCAGTATTTT	CASSEPRAGVTDTQYF
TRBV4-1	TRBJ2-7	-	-	TGCGCCAGCAGCCACCGACAGGGAGGCGGCTACGAGCAGTACTTC	CASSHRQGGGYEQYF
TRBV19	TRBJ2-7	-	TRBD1	TGTGCCAGTAGTATGGGACAGACCGAGCAGTACTTC	CASSMGQTEQYF
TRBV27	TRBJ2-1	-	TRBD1	TGTGCCAGCAGTTCTCTTGGGACAGGGACGTACCCCCCGGGAGGTGAGCAGTTCTTC	CASSSLGTGTYPPGGEQFF
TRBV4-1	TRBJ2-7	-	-	TGCGCCAGCAGCCAAGTCGGGGGAGAACTTTCCTACGAGCAGTACTTC	CASSQVGGELSYEQYF
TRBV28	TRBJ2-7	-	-	TGTGCCAGCAGTTTAGGGCAGCCCTACGAGCAGTACTTC	CASSLGQPYEQYF
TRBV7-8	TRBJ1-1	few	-	TGTGCCAGCAGCTTAATGTCCACTGAAGCTTTCTTT	CASSLMSTEAFF
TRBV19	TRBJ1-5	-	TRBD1	TGTGCCAGGTACCCGAAGGACAGGGAGAATCAGCCCCAGCATTTT	CARYPKDRENQPQHF
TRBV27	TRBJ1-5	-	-	TGTGTCGCCTCTCCGGGGCTGGGCAATCAGCCCCAGCATTTT	CVASPGLGNQPQHF
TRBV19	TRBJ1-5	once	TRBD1	TGTGCCAGTAGTATAGATGAGGGGGCTGGCCAGCCCCAGCATTTT	CASSIDEGAGQPQHF
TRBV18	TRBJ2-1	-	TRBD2	TGTGCCAGCTCACCAAGAGAGGCTAGCGGATCCTACAATGAGCAGTTCTTC	CASSPREASGSYNEQFF
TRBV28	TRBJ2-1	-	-	TGTGCCAGCAGTTTACCAGGGAATTACCTTTACAATGAGCAGTTCTTC	CASSLPGNYLYNEQFF